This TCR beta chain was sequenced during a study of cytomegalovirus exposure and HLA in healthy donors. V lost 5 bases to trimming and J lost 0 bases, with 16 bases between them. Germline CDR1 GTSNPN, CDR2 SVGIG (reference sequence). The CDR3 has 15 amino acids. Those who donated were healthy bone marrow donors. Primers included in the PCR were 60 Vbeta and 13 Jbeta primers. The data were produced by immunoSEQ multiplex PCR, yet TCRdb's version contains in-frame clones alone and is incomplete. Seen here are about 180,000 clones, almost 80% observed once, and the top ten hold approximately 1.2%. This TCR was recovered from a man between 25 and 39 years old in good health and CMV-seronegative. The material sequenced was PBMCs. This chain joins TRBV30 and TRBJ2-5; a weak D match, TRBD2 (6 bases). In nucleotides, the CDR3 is TGTGCCTGGGGGACGGGGGAATTGTACCAAGAGACCCAGTACTTC. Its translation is CAWGTGELYQETQYF. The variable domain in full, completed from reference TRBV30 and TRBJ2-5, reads SQTIHQWPATLVQPVGSPLSLECTVEGTSNPNLYWYRQAAGRGLQLLFYSVGIGQISSEVPQNLSASRPQDRQFILSSKKLLLSDSGFYLCAWGTGELYQETQYFGPGTRLLVL.